The subject of this entry is one T cell receptor (beta chain). This record comes from a study of blood T cell repertoires in COVID-19. Germline CDR1 is SEHNR and CDR2 is FQNEAQ (reference sequence). This CDR3 contains 14 residues. The germline V and J ends were trimmed by 3 bases and 8 bases, with 13 bases remaining between them. Clones were sequenced by immunoSEQ multiplex PCR, and TCRdb holds only the in-frame ones, with some missing. The data contain 280,000 or so clones, approximately 88% of them singletons. Participants were placed into cohorts based on the clinical history they reported. This chain uses TRBV7-9 with TRBJ1-4; D is unclear. The sequencing input was PBMCs or T cells enriched from blood (not recorded which). This TCR came from a woman in her 40s who had recovered from COVID-19. For the CDR3, the DNA is TGTGCCAGCAGCTTTGCCGGGTCGGGGGAAAAACTGTTTTTT. The encoded protein is CASSFAGSGEKLFF.